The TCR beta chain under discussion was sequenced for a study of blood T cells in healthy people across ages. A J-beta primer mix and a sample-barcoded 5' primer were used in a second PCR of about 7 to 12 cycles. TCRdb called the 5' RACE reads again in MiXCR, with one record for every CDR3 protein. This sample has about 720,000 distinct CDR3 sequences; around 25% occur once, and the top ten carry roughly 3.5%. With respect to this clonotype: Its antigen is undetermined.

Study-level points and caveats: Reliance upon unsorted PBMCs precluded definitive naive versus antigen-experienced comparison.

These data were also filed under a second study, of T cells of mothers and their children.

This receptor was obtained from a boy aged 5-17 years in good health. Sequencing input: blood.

The CDR3 DNA reads TGTGCCAGCAAGAATTACGGGGAGCTGTTTTTT. This translates into CASKNYGELFF. This chain connects TRBV3-1 to TRBJ2-2; D call uncertain. Germline V gene lookup returns CDR1 LGHDT and CDR2 YNNKEL (reference sequence). Trimming cost V 7 bases and J 7 bases, with 7 bases left between them. The CDR3 extends over 11 amino acids.